These 14 T cell receptor beta chains originate from one sample sequenced in a study of cytomegalovirus exposure and HLA in healthy donors. Amplification used 60 Vbeta primers and 13 Jbeta primers. Sequencing was performed with immunoSEQ multiplex PCR; in TCRdb, only in-frame clones are kept and a portion is missing. Seen here are about 97,000 clones, 70% to 75% observed once, and the top ten hold about 3.7%. The sample consisted of PBMCs. These receptors all stem from a middle-aged man in good health and CMV-seronegative.

This clone occurred once. This chain links TRBV27 with TRBJ1-5, with TRBD1 matching 8 bases. Germline loops: CDR1 MNHEY, CDR2 SMNVEV (reference sequence). This CDR3 region has 15 residues. Trimming took 4 bases from V and 3 from J; bases not matched to a gene: 5. The CDR3 loop is CASSYLGQANQPQHF. The CDR3 DNA follows: TGTGCCAGCAGTTATTTGGGACAGGCCAATCAGCCCCAGCATTTT.

This clone was seen only a few times. The chain couples TRBV4-3 to TRBJ1-2; tentative D call: TRBD1 (5 bases). This CDR3 spans 15 amino acids. With 2 bases removed from V and 4 bases from J, the gap between germline ends came to 14 bases. Germline V CDR1 and CDR2: LGHNA, YSLEER. As DNA, the CDR3 is TGCGCCAGCAGCCAACAGACGGGACTGTCCTATGGCTACACCTTC. This sequence encodes CASSQQTGLSYGYTF.

This rearrangement joins TRBV30 to TRBJ1-4, with 8 bases fitting TRBD1. CDR3 length equals 16 residues. V was clipped by 1 base and J by 0 bases; unmatched bases: 4. Germline assignment: CDR1 GTSNPN and CDR2 SVGIG (reference sequence). CDR3 in DNA: TGTGCCTGGAGTGGGACAGGGTACTCAACTAATGAAAAACTGTTTTTT. It codes for CAWSGTGYSTNEKLFF.

The CDR3 DNA sequence: TGCGCCAGCAGCCCGGGACAGTCCTACAATGAGCAGTTCTTC. It specifies CASSPGQSYNEQFF. The rearrangement joins TRBV5-1 to TRBJ2-1, with TRBD1 identical over 7 bases. Germline CDR1 and CDR2: SGHRS and YFSETQ. After removal of 4 bases from V and 1 base from J, the junction contained 2 bases not matched to a gene. The CDR3 has 14 amino acids.

The CDR3 protein is CASSRMGQMDQPQHF. CDR3 nucleotide sequence: TGTGCCAGCAGCAGAATGGGGCAAATGGATCAGCCCCAGCATTTT. The V call is TRBV2, the J call TRBJ1-5; tentative D call: TRBD1 (5 bases). V gave up 6 bases and J gave up 5 bases, with 17 bases separating them. The CDR3 sequence is 15 residues long. Per germline, CDR1 SNHLY and CDR2 FYNNEI.

The V and J genes are TRBV28 and TRBJ2-5; TRBD1 aligns across 12 bases. Unmatched junction bases numbered 10, after V lost 6 bases and J lost 5 bases. The CDR3 covers 16 residues. The V gene's germline CDR1 is MDHEN and CDR2 SYDVKM. CDR3 amino acids: CASSLPGTGGAETQYF. In nucleotides, the CDR3 is TGTGCCAGCAGCCTCCCCGGGACAGGGGGCGCCGAGACCCAGTACTTC.

This clone turned up a few times. V is TRBV14 and J is TRBJ2-2; D is possibly TRBD1 (5 bases). V was pared by 4 bases and J by 9 bases, with 15 bases between. CDR3 size: 14 residues. Germline CDR1 and CDR2: SGHDN and FVKESK. DNA for the CDR3: TGTGCCAGCAGCCCCAGGGTTGGGGCCCGGGAGCTGTTTTTT. It yields the protein CASSPRVGARELFF.

Only one count was recorded for this clone. The DNA of the CDR3 is TGTGCCAGCAGCCCCCAACGGACTAGCAACGAGCAGTACTTC. Protein: CASSPQRTSNEQYF. The rearrangement uses TRBV7-6 and TRBJ2-7; 8 bases line up with TRBD2. This CDR3 has 14 residues. With 5 bases clipped from V and 5 bases from J, the junction kept 8 bases outside the gene matches. Germline V gene sequence: CDR1 SGHVS, CDR2 FNYEAQ.

As regards this clone: A read error may account for a junction end that differs from germline. The chain employs TRBV9 and TRBJ1-1, with D perhaps matching TRBD1 (6 bases). The germline CDR1 and CDR2 sequences are SGDLS and YYNGEE. The CDR3 totals 13 residues. Here the CDR3 reads CASKGQGNIEAFF. The CDR3 DNA is TGTGCCAGCAAAGGGCAGGGGAACATTGAAGCTTTCTTT.

This chain uses TRBV18 with TRBJ1-6; D might be TRBD1 (6 bases). From germline, CDR1 is KGHSH and CDR2 LQKENI. The CDR3 covers 14 residues. V gave up 3 bases and J gave up 6 bases, with 9 bases separating them. The CDR3 protein is CASSPGQRNSPLHF. The CDR3 DNA follows: TGTGCCAGCTCACCTGGACAGCGTAATTCACCCCTCCACTTT.

CDR3 protein: CASSGGQGNEKLFF. The CDR3 bases are TGCGCCAGCAGCGGGGGACAGGGGAATGAAAAACTGTTTTTT. The chain joins TRBV5-1 to TRBJ1-4; 10 nucleotides agree with TRBD1. Germline V CDR1 and CDR2: SGHRS, YFSETQ. The CDR3 has 14 amino acids. With 4 bases clipped from V and 5 bases from J, the junction kept 2 bases outside the gene matches.

The CDR3 loop is CASSQASGGKDTQYF. CDR3 sequence (DNA): TGCGCCAGCAGCCAAGCTTCGGGGGGTAAAGATACGCAGTATTTT. V gene TRBV4-3 combines with J gene TRBJ2-3; 7 bases agree with TRBD2. Looked up from germline, CDR1 is LGHNA and CDR2 is YSLEER. The CDR3 contains 15 residues. V was clipped by 1 base and J by 5 bases; unmatched bases: 6.

The chain combines TRBV13 with TRBJ1-3; D gene ambiguous. Per germline, CDR1 PRHDT and CDR2 FYEKMQ (reference sequence). The CDR3 spans 13 residues. V shed 8 bases and J shed 4 bases, with 12 bases lying between them. The CDR3 loop is CASGRGNGNTIYF. The CDR3, as DNA: TGTGCCAGCGGGCGGGGAAACGGAAACACCATATATTTT. Filled out from reference TRBV13 and TRBJ1-3, the complete variable domain reads AAGVIQSPRHLIKEKRETATLKCYPIPRHDTVYWYQQGPGQDPQFLISFYEKMQSDKGSIPDRFSAQQFSDYHSELNMSSLELGDSALYFCASGRGNGNTIYFGEGSWLTVV.

The chain links TRBV6-1 to TRBJ2-1; D gene ambiguous. Trimming left V 4 bases short and J 0 bases short, with 13 bases between. Germline V lookup: CDR1 MNHNS, CDR2 SASEGT. This CDR3 is 16 amino acids long. As DNA, the CDR3 is TGTGCCAGCAGTGGATTACTTTCGAGCTCCTACAATGAGCAGTTCTTC. This translates into CASSGLLSSSYNEQFF.